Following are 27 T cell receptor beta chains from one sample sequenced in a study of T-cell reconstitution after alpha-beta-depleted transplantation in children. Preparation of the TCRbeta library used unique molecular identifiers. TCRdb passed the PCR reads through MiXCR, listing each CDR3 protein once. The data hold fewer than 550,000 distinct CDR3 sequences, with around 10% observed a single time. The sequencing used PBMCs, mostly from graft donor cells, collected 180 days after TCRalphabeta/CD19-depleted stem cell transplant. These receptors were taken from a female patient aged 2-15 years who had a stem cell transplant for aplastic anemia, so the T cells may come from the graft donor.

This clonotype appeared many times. CDR3 amino acids: CASSYVAGPYNEQFF. The CDR3, as DNA: TGTGCCAGCAGTTACGTCGCGGGACCGTACAATGAGCAGTTCTTC. The chain has TRBV6-2 or TRBV6-3 and TRBJ2-1; D perhaps matches TRBD2 (6 bases). Per germline, CDR1 MNHEY and CDR2 SVGEGT. This CDR3 has 15 amino acids. Trimming left V 2 bases short and J 4 bases short, with 12 bases between.

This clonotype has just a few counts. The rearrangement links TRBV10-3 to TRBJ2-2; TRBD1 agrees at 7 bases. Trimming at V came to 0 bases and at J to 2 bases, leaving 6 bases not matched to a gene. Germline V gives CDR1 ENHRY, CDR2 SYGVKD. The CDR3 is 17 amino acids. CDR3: CAISESSIGGNTGELFF. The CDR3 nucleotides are TGTGCCATCAGTGAGTCGAGTATAGGGGGCAACACCGGGGAGCTGTTTTTT.

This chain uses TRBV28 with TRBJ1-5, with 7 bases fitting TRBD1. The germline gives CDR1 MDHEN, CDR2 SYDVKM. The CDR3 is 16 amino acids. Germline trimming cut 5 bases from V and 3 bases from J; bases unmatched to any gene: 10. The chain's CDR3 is CASSNRQGLNNQPQHF. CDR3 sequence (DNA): TGTGCCAGCAGTAACCGACAGGGACTTAACAATCAGCCCCAGCATTTT.

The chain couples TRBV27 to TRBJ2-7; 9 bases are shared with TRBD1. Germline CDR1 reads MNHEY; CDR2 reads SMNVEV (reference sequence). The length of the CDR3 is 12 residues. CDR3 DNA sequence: TGTGGGGTGGGGACAGGGAACCACGAGCAGTACTTC. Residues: CGVGTGNHEQYF.

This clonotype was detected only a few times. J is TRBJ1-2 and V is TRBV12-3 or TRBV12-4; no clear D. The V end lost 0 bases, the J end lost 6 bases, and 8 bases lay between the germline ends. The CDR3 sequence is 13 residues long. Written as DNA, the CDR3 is TGTGCCAGCAGTTTAGCGACGGCGGATGGCTACACCTTC. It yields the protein CASSLATADGYTF.

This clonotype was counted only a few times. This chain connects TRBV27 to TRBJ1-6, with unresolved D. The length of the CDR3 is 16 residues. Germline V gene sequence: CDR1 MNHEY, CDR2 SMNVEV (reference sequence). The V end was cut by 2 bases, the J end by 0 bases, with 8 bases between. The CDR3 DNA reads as TGTGCCAGCAGTTTAACGTGGAGCTCCTATAATTCACCCCTCCACTTT. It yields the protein CASSLTWSSYNSPLHF.

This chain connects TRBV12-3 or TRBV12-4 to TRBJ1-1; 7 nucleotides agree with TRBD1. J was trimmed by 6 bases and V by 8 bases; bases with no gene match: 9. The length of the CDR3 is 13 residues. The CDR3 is CASGSGQVAEAFF. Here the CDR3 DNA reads TGTGCCAGCGGTTCCGGACAGGTCGCTGAAGCTTTCTTT.

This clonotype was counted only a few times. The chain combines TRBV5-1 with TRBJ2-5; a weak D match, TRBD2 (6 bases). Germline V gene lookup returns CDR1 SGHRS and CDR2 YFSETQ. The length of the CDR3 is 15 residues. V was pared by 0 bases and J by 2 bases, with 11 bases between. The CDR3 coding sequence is TGCGCCAGCAGCTTGGTGGCTAGCGCTCAAGAGACCCAGTACTTC. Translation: CASSLVASAQETQYF.

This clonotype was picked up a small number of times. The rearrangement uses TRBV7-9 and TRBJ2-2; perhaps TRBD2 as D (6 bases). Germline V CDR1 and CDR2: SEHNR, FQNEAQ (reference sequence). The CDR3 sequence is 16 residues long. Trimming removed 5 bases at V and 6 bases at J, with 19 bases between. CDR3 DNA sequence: TGTGCCAGCAGCCCCTTGGGGAGGCTCGAGGCCGGGGAGCTGTTTTTT. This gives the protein CASSPLGRLEAGELFF.

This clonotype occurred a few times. As DNA, the CDR3 is TGCGCCAGCAGCCAAGATTGGGGGCCTTCGCCCCAGCATTTT. This sequence encodes CASSQDWGPSPQHF. The J gene is TRBJ1-5, the V gene TRBV4-1, with D perhaps matching TRBD1 (6 bases). CDR3 length: 14 residues. Germline V lookup: CDR1 MGHRA, CDR2 YSYEKL. V gave up 0 bases and J gave up 9 bases, with 12 bases separating them.

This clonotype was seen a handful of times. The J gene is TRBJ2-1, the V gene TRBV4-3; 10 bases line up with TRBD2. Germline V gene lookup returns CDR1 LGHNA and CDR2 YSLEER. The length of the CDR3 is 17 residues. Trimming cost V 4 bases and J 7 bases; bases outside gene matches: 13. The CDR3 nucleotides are TGCGCCAGCAGCCGGGTCCCTAGCGGGAGAAGTGGTAATGAGCAGTTCTTC. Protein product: CASSRVPSGRSGNEQFF.

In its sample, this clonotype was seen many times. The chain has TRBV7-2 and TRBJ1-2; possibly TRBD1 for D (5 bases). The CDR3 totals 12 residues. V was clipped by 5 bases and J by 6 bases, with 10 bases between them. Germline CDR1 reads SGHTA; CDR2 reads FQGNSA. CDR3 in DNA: TGTGCCAGCAGCACACGGGGGGATGGCTACACCTTC. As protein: CASSTRGDGYTF.

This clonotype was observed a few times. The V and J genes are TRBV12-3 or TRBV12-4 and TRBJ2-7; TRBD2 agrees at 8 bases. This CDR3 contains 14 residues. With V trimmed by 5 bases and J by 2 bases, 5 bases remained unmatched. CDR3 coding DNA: TGTGCCAGCAGTAGCGGGGGAGCTCCCTACGAGCAGTACTTC. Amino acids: CASSSGGAPYEQYF.

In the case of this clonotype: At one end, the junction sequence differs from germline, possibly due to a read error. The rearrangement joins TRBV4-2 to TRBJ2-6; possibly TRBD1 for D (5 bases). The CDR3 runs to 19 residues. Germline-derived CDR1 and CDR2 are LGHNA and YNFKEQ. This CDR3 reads CASSQVNDIWNSGANILTF. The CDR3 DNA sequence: TGTGCCAGCAGCCAAGTAAACGACATTTGGAACTCTGGGGCCAACATCCTGACTTTC.

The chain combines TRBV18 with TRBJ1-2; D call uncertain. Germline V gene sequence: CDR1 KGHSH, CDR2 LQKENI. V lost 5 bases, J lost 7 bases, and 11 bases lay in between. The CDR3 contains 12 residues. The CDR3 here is CASSLVISGYTF. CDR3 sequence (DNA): TGTGCCAGCTCATTAGTCATCTCTGGCTACACCTTC.

The DNA of the CDR3 is TGTGCCAGCAGCCAAGAATCCGGGCTCTCTAGTGAAGCTTTCTTT. Amino acids: CASSQESGLSSEAFF. The gene calls are TRBV3-1 and TRBJ1-1, with D unclear. This CDR3 region has 15 residues. The germline V gene encodes CDR1 LGHDT and CDR2 YNNKEL (reference sequence). With 0 bases removed from V and 7 bases from J, the gap between germline ends came to 15 bases.

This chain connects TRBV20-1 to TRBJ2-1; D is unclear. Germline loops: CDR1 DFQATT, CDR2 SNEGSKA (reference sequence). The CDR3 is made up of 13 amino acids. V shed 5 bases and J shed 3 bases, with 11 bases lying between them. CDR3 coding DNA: TGCAGTGCTCCTCCGACGATCTACAATGAGCAGTTCTTC. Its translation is CSAPPTIYNEQFF.

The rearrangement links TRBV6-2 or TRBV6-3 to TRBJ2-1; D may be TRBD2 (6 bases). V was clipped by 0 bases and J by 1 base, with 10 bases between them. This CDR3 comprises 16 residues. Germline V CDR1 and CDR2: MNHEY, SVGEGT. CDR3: CASSYSESGSYNEQFF. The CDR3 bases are TGTGCCAGCAGTTACTCGGAAAGCGGGTCCTACAATGAGCAGTTCTTC.

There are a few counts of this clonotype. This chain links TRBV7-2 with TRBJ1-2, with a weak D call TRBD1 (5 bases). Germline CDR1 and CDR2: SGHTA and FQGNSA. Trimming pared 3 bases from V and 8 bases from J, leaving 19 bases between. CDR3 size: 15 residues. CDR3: CASSFSSGGMRGYTF. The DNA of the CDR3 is TGTGCCAGCAGCTTCTCCTCGGGGGGTATGCGGGGCTACACCTTC.

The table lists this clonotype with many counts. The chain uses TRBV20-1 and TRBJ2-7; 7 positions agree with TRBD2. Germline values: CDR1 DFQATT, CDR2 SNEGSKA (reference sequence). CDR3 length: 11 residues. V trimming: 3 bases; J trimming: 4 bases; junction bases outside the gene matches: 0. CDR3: CSASGGYEQYF. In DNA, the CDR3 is TGCAGTGCTAGCGGGGGGTACGAGCAGTACTTC.

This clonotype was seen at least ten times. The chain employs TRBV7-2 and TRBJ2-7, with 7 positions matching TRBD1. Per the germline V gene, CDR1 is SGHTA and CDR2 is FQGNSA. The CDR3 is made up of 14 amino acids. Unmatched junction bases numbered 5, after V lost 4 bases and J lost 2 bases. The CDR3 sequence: CASSSGQLTYEQYF. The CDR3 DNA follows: TGTGCCAGCAGCTCGGGACAGCTCACCTACGAGCAGTACTTC.

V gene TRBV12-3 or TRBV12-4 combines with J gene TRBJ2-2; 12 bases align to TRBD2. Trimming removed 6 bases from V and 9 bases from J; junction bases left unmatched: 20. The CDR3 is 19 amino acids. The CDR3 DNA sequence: TGTGCCAGCAGGGCGGGACAGGGCGTACTAGCGGGAGGTATTAGGGAGCTGTTTTTT. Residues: CASRAGQGVLAGGIRELFF.

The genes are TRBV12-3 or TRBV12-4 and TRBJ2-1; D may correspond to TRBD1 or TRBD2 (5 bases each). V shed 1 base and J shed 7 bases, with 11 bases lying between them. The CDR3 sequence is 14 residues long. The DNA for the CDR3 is TGTGCCAGCAGTTTAGTGGGACCCCCTAATGAGCAGTTCTTC. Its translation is CASSLVGPPNEQFF.

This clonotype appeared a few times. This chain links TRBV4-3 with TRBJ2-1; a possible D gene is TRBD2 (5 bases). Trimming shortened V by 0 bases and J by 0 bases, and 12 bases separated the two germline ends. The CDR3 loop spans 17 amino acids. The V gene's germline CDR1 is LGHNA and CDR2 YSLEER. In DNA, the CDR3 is TGCGCCAGCAGCCAAGAAGGACTTATAAGCTCCTACAATGAGCAGTTCTTC. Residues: CASSQEGLISSYNEQFF.

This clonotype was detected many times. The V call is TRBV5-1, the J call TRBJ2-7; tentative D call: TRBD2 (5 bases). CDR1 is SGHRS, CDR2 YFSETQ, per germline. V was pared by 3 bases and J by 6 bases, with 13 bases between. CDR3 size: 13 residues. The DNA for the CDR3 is TGCGCCAGCAGCTCCGGGAACCTCCCCGAGCAGTACTTC. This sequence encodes CASSSGNLPEQYF.

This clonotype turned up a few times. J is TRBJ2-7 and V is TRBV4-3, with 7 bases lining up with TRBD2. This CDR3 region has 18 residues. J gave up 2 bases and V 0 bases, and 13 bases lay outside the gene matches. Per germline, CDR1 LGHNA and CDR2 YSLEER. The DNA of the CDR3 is TGCGCCAGCAGCCAAGATCTGGGACGACTAGCCCAACCCTACGAGCAGTACGTC. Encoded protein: CASSQDLGRLAQPYEQYV.

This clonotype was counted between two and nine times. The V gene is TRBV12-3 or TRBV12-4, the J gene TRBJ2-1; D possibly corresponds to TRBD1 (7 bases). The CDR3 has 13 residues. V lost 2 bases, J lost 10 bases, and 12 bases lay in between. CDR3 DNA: TGTGCCAGCAGTTTAACGTCAGGGGGGGAGCAGTTCTTC. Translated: CASSLTSGGEQFF.